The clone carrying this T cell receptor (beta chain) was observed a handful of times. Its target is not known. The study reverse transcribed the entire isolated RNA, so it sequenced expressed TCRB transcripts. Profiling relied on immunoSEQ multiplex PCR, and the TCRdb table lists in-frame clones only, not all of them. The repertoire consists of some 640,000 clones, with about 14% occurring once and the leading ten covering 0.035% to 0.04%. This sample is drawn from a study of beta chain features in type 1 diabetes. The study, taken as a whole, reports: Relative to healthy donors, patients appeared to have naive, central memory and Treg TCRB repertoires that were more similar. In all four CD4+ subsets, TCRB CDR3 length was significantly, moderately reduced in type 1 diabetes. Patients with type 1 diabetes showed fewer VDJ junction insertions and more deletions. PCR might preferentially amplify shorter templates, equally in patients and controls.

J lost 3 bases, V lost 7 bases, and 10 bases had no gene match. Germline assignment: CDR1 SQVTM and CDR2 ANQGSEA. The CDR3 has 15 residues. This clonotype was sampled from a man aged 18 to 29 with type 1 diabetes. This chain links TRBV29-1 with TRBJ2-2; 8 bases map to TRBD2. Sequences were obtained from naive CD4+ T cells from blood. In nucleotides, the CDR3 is TGCAGCGCTCTCAAAAGCGGGGGATACACCGGGGAGCTGTTTTTT. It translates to CSALKSGGYTGELFF.